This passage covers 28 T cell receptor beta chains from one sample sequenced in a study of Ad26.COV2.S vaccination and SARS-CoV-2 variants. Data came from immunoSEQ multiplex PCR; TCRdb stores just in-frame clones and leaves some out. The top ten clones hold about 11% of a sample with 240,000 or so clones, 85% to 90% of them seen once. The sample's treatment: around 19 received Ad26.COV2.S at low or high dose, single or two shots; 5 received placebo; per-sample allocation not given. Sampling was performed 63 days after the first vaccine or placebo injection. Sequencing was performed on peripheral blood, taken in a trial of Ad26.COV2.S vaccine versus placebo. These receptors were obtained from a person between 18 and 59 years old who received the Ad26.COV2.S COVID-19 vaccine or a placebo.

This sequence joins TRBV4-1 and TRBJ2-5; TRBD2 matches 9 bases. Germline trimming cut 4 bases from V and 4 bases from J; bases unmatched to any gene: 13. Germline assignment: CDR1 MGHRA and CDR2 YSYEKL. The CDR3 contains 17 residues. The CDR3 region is CASSPGGALAGLETQYF. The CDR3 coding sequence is TGCGCCAGCAGCCCGGGGGGGGCACTAGCGGGCCTAGAGACCCAGTACTTC.

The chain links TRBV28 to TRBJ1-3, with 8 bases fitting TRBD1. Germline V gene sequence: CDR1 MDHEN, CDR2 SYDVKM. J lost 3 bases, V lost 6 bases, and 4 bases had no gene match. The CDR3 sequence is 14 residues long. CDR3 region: CASSWTGIGNTIYF. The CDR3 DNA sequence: TGTGCCAGCAGCTGGACAGGGATTGGAAACACCATATATTTT.

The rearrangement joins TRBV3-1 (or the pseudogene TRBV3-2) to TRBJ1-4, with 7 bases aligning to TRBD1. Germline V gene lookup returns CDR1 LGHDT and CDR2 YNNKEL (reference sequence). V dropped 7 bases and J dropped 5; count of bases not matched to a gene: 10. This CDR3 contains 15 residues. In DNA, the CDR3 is TGTGCCAGCACCACGGGGGGACAGACGAATGAAAAACTGTTTTTT. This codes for CASTTGGQTNEKLFF.

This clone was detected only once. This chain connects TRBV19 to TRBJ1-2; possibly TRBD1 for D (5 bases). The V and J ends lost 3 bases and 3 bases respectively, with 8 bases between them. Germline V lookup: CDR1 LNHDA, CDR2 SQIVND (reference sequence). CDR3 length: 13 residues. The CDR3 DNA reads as TGTGCCAGTAGTATTCCACAGGACTATGGCTACACCTTC. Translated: CASSIPQDYGYTF.

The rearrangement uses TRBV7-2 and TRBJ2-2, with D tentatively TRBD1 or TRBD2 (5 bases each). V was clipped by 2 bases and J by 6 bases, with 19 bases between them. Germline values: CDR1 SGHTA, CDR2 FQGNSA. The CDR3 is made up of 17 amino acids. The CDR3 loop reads CASSLIKLGRGAGELFF. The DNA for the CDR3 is TGTGCCAGCAGCTTAATTAAGTTGGGACGGGGCGCCGGGGAGCTGTTTTTT.

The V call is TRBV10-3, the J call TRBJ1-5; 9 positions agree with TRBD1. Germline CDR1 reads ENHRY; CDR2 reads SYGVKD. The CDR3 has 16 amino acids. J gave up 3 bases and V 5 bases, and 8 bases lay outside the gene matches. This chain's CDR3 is CAISSDGTGNNQPQHF. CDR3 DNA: TGTGCCATCAGTTCGGATGGGACAGGGAACAATCAGCCCCAGCATTTT.

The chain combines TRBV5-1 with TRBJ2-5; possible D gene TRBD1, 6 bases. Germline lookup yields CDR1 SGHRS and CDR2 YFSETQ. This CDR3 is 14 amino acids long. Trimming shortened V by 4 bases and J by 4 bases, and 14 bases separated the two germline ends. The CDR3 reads CASSTGRGGETQYF. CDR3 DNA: TGCGCCAGCAGCACCGGGCGAGGGGGAGAGACCCAGTACTTC.

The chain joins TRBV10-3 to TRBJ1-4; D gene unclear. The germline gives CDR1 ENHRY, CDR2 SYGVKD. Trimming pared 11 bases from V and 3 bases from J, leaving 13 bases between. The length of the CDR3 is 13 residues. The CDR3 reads CACSGGSNEKLFF. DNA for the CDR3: TGTGCCTGCTCGGGCGGCTCTAATGAAAAACTGTTTTTT.

CDR3 loop: CASSRTPGRNTEAFF. CDR3 sequence (DNA): TGTGCCAGCAGTAGGACCCCGGGCAGAAACACTGAAGCTTTCTTT. The J gene is TRBJ1-1, the V gene TRBV6-2 or TRBV6-3; D ambiguous. Germline CDR1 and CDR2: MNHEY and SVGEGT. CDR3 size: 15 residues. V lost 5 bases, J lost 2 bases, and 15 bases lay in between.

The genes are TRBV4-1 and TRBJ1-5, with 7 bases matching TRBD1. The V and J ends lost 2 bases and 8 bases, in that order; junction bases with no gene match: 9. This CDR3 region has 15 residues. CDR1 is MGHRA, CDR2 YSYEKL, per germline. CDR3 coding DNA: TGCGCCAGCAGCCAAATCAGGGGGGGGATGGAGCCCCAGCATTTT. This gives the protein CASSQIRGGMEPQHF.

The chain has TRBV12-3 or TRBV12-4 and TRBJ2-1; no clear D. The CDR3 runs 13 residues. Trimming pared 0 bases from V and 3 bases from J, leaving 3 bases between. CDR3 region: CASSLASYNEQFF. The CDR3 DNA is TGTGCCAGCAGTTTAGCCAGCTACAATGAGCAGTTCTTC.

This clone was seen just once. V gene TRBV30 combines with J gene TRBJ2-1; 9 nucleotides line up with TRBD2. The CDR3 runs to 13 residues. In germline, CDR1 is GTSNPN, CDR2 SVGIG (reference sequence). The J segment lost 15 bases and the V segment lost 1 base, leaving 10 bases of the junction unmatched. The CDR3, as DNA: TGTGCCTGGAGTGGTCGGCGGGGGGGGCCCCTGTTCTTC. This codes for CAWSGRRGGPLFF.

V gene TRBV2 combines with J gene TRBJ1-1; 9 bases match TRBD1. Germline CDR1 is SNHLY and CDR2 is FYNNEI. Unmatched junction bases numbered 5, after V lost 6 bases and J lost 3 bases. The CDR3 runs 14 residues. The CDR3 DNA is TGTGCCAGCAGGAGACAGGGGGACGACACTGAAGCTTTCTTT. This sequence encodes CASRRQGDDTEAFF.

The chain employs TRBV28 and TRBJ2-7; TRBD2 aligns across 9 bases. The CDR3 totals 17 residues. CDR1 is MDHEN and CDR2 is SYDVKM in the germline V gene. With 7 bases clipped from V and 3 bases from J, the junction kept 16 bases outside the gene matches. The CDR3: CASTPGDRGRVIYEQYF. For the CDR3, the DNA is TGTGCCAGCACTCCAGGGGACCGCGGGAGGGTCATCTACGAGCAGTACTTC.

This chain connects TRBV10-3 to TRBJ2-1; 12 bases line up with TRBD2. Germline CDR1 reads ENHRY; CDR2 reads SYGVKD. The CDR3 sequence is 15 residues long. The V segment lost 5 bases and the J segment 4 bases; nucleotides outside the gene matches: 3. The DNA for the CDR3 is TGTGCCATCAGTTGGGGACTAGCGGGTTACAATGAGCAGTTCTTC. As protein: CAISWGLAGYNEQFF.

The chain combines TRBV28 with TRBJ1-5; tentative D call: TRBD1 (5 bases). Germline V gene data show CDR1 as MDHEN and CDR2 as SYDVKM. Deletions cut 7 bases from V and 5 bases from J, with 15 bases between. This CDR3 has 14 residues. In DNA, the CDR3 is TGTGCCAGCACTCCCCCGGGACCATATCAGCCCCAGCATTTT. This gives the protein CASTPPGPYQPQHF.

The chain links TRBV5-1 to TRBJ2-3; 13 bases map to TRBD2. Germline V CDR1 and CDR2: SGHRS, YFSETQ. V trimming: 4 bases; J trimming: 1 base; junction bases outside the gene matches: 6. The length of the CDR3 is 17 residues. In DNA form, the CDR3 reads TGCGCCAGCAGCATCGGACTAGCGGGGGCCGGCACAGATACGCAGTATTTT. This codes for CASSIGLAGAGTDTQYF.

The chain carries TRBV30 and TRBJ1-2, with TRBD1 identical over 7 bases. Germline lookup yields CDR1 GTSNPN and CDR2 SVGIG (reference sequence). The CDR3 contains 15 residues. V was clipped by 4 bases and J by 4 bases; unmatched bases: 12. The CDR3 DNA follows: TGTGCCTGGAACCAGGGTGGGACAGCGAGCTATGGCTACACCTTC. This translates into CAWNQGGTASYGYTF.

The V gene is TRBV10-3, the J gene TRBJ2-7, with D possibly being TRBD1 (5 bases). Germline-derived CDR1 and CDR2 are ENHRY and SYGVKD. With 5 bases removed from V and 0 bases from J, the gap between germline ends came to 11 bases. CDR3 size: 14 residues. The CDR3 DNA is TGTGCCATCAGTCAGGGATCCACCTCCTACGAGCAGTACTTC. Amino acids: CAISQGSTSYEQYF.

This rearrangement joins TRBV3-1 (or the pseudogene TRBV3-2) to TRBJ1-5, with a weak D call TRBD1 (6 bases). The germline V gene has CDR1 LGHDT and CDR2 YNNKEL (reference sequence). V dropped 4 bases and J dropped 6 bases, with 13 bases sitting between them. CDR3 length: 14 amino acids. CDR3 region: CASSPRDTGQPQHF. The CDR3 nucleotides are TGTGCCAGCAGCCCCCGGGACACGGGTCAGCCCCAGCATTTT.

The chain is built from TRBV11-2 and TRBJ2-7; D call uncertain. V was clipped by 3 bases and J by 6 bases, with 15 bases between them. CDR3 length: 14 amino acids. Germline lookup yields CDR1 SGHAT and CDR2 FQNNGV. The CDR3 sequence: CASSLKVPPGEQYF. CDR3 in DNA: TGTGCCAGCAGCTTGAAGGTCCCCCCGGGCGAGCAGTACTTC. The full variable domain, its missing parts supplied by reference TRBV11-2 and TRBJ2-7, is EAGVAQSPRYKIIEKRQSVAFWCNPISGHATLYWYQQILGQGPKLLIQFQNNGVVDDSQLPKDRFSAERLKGVDSTLKIQPAKLEDSAVYLCASSLKVPPGEQYFGPGTRLTVT.

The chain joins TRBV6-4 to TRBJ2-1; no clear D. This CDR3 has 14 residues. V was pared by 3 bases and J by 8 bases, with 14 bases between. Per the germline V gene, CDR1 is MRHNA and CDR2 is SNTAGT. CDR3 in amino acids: CASSEAAELHEQFF. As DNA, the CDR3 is TGTGCCAGCAGTGAGGCGGCAGAACTTCATGAGCAGTTCTTC.

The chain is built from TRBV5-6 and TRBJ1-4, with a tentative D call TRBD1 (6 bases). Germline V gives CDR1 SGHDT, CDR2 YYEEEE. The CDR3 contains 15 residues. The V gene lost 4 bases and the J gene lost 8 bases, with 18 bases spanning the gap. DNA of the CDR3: TGTGCCAGCAGCCCCGGGGCAGGGGTTCAGGAAAAACTGTTTTTT. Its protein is CASSPGAGVQEKLFF.

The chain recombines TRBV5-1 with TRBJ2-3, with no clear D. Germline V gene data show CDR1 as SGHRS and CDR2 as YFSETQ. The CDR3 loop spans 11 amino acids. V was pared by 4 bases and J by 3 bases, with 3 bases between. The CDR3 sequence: CASSETDTQYF. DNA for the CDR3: TGCGCCAGCAGCGAGACAGATACGCAGTATTTT.

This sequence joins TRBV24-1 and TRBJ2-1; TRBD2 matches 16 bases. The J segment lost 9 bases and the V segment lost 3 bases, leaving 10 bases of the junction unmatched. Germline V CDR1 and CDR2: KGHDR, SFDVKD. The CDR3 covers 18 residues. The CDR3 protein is CATSDPGTSGRASSEQFF. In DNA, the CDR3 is TGTGCCACCAGTGATCCCGGGACTAGCGGGAGGGCCTCAAGTGAGCAGTTCTTC.

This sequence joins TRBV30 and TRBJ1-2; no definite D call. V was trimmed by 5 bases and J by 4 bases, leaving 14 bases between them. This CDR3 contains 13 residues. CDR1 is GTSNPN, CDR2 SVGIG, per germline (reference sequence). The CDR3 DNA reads TGTGCCTGGGGAGAAGGGCAGATCTATGGCTACACCTTC. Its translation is CAWGEGQIYGYTF.

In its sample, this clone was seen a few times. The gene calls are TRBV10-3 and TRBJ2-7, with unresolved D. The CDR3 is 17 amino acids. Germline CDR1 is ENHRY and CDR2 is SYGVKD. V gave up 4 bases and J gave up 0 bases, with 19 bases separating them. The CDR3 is CAISGPPGTSTSYEQYF. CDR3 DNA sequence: TGTGCCATCAGTGGCCCACCCGGAACTTCAACCTCCTACGAGCAGTACTTC.

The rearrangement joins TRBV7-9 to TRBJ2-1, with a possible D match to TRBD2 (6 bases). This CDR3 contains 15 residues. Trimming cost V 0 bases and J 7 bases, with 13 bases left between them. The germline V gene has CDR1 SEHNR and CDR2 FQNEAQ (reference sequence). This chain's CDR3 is CASSLALTGGNEQFF. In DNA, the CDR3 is TGTGCCAGCAGCTTAGCCCTAACAGGAGGGAATGAGCAGTTCTTC.